This T cell receptor beta chain was observed in a study of T cell repertoires in cytomegalovirus infection. Study at large: In the study, CMV epitopes included recently identified HLA-C-restricted and well-studied HLA-B-restricted ones. TCR beta signatures that were public indicated CMV infection and matching HLA type. Broader study findings: What dominated the ex vivo response were HLA-C-restricted CMV-specific TCR beta clonotypes.

In this sample, this clonotype turned up a few times. Its matching antigen is unknown. TCRdb independently ran MiXCR on the reads; one entry per CDR3 protein. The profile shows 140,000 to 150,000 distinct CDR3 sequences, over 25% of them singletons. The germline V gene encodes CDR1 MNHEY and CDR2 SMNVEV (reference sequence). The CDR3 covers 14 residues. The ends lost 2 bases at V and 7 bases at J; junction bases unmatched: 5. The chain links TRBV27 to TRBJ1-5; 7 positions match TRBD1. This clonotype was obtained from a human donor in good health (CMV status not recorded). Some clones in this sample may be carry-over from other donors' samples. Sequencing was performed on CD8+ T cells from cultured PBMCs, taken from culture after CMV antigen stimulation. This chain's CDR3 is CASSLTGQWQPQHF. Here the CDR3 DNA reads TGTGCCAGCAGTTTAACGGGACAGTGGCAGCCCCAGCATTTT.